The rows below give T cell receptor beta chains drawn from one sample of a study of response to subunit inactivated influenza vaccine. Each CDR3 protein gets one entry after TCRdb re-called the RT-PCR reads with MiXCR. The sample gives 540,000 or so distinct CDR3 sequences, 10% to 15% of which show up once; over 10% is in the top ten. This specimen consisted of PBMCs from blood, obtained more than 35 days after vaccination. These receptors all stem from a man aged 45-60 years who received an inactivated influenza vaccine. The conserved cysteine and the conserved F or W are not part of the CDR3 here. Each record gives: J gene, V gene, clone size, CDR3 protein. The size of a clone is reported for some rows only, either as once, few or many, or as a class for expanded clones.

TRBJ2-7,TRBV4-3,few,ASSKDSVSYEQY
TRBJ1-1,TRBV20-1,few,SAPGQGVPHEAF
TRBJ1-3,TRBV12-3/TRBV12-4,NA,ASSTGFTFSGNTIY
TRBJ1-5,TRBV18,few,ASSPDSNRDQPQH
TRBJ1-1,TRBV10-3,many,AIRDRENTEAF
TRBJ2-5,TRBV7-2,NA,ASSSPGAVETQY
TRBJ1-6,TRBV20-1,few,SAGLTGGNNSPLH
TRBJ2-1,TRBV29-1,many,SVIGLAGSNEQF
TRBJ2-6,TRBV18,few,ASSPPGRRSGANVLT
TRBJ2-2,TRBV5-1,many,ASSLATSNTGELF
TRBJ2-5,TRBV20-1,NA,SARLGGVETQY
TRBJ1-3,TRBV4-3,few,ASSQNQGASGNTIY
TRBJ2-7,TRBV2,NA,ASSDVGRSYEQY
TRBJ2-3,TRBV10-1,NA,ASSERLRDTQY
TRBJ2-3,TRBV7-6,few,ASSATGDTQY
TRBJ2-3,TRBV4-3,NA,ASSQDALAGARDTQY
TRBJ2-7,TRBV20-1,few,SAQRGTGGFALSEQY
TRBJ2-3,TRBV5-5,NA,ASSLPRGWPTTTDTQY
TRBJ2-7,TRBV12-3/TRBV12-4,NA,ASSLPPGAYEQY
TRBJ2-7,TRBV15,NA,ATSRGQRNEQY
TRBJ2-6,TRBV5-1,NA,ASSSGARGSGANVLT
TRBJ2-3,TRBV5-1,NA,ASSVGTATDTQY
TRBJ2-2,TRBV7-9,NA,ASSGNRVFTGELF
TRBJ2-7,TRBV20-1,few,SARMVIPTKQY
TRBJ2-3,TRBV7-9,NA,ASSLDPSGRSTDTQY
TRBJ1-5,TRBV5-1,NA,ASSEGPINQPQH